Presented here are 25 T cell receptor beta chains from one specimen sequenced in a study of CD8 T cells in ankylosing spondylitis. Study-level findings and limits: A motif in TCR beta, a set of eight or nine highly homologous variants, appeared characteristic of ankylosing spondylitis blood.

Antigens for these TCRs are unknown. TCRdb re-derived calls from the 5' RACE reads in MiXCR, one entry per CDR3 protein. The sample yields a few hundred thousand distinct CDR3 sequences, just under 7.5% seen once. Sequenced: blood, either unsorted or a sorted T cell fraction (not recorded which). The source is a male donor with ankylosing spondylitis.

This clonotype was counted at least ten times. The V and J genes are TRBV20-1 and TRBJ2-7; D remains ambiguous. This CDR3 contains 11 residues. CDR1 is DFQATT and CDR2 is SNEGSKA in the germline V gene (reference sequence). Trimming cost V 5 bases and J 4 bases, with 9 bases left between them. The CDR3 region is CSALVVYEQYF. The CDR3, as DNA: TGCAGTGCTCTGGTCGTATACGAGCAGTACTTC.

This clonotype was recorded at least ten times. At one end the junction does not follow the germline gene, possibly because of a read error. The V and J genes are TRBV6-1 and TRBJ2-1; TRBD2 is a possible D gene (5 bases). The CDR3 runs to 14 residues. Germline-derived CDR1 and CDR2 are MNHNS and SASEGT. The CDR3 nucleotides read TGCGCCAGCAGCGGTAGGAGCTCCTACAATGAGCAGTTCTTC. This codes for CASSGRSSYNEQFF.

This clonotype was observed many times. V usage is TRBV12-3 or TRBV12-4 and J usage is TRBJ2-7; 11 positions match TRBD1. V trimming: 6 bases; J trimming: 7 bases; junction bases outside the gene matches: 11. This CDR3 is built from 15 residues. In DNA form, the CDR3 reads TGTGCCAGCAGCTACTCGGGGACAGGGGGGTCGGAGCAGTACTTC. Translated: CASSYSGTGGSEQYF.

This clonotype appeared many times. The rearrangement links TRBV20-1 to TRBJ2-1; D remains ambiguous. The CDR3 sequence is 15 residues long. Trimming left V 6 bases short and J 0 bases short, with 15 bases between. CDR1 and CDR2 from the germline V gene are DFQATT and SNEGSKA (reference sequence). The CDR3 DNA is TGCAGTGCGACCCAACCCAAGAGCTCCTACAATGAGCAGTTCTTC. This gives the protein CSATQPKSSYNEQFF.

There are many counts of this clonotype. The J gene is TRBJ1-6, the V gene TRBV28; 9 bases map to TRBD1. Germline V gene lookup returns CDR1 MDHEN and CDR2 SYDVKM. V was clipped by 3 bases and J by 10 bases; unmatched bases: 4. This CDR3 has 14 residues. The CDR3, as DNA: TGTGCCAGCAGTTTGACAGGGGGGGGGTCACCCCTCCACTTT. Translated: CASSLTGGGSPLHF.

The chain has TRBV6-1 and TRBJ2-1; 10 bases are shared with TRBD2. The CDR3 loop spans 15 amino acids. Germline CDR1 MNHNS, CDR2 SASEGT. V lost 7 bases and J lost 6; bases outside the gene matches: 9. The CDR3 region is CASKTRAGGFNEQFF. DNA for the CDR3: TGTGCCAGCAAGACCAGAGCGGGGGGGTTCAATGAGCAGTTCTTC.

This sequence joins TRBV7-9 and TRBJ2-4; D may be TRBD2 (5 bases). There are 15 residues in the CDR3. In germline, CDR1 is SEHNR, CDR2 FQNEAQ (reference sequence). V gave up 6 bases and J gave up 2 bases, with 14 bases separating them. The CDR3 DNA reads as TGTGCCAGCAGTCCTTACCGGGGTACCAAAAACATTCAGTACTTC. This translates into CASSPYRGTKNIQYF.

There are many counts of this clonotype. This chain links TRBV12-3 or TRBV12-4 with TRBJ1-2; tentative D call: TRBD1 (5 bases). This CDR3 region has 14 residues. Between the trimmed V and J ends, which lost 7 bases and 8 bases, there was a span of 20 bases. CDR3 residues: CASTLTGANNGYTF. In DNA, the CDR3 is TGTGCCAGCACATTAACCGGGGCGAATAACGGCTACACCTTC.

This clonotype was recorded many times. The V call is TRBV4-3, the J call TRBJ1-5; D uncertain. Germline values: CDR1 LGHNA, CDR2 YSLEER. There are 17 residues in the CDR3. Trimming cost V 0 bases and J 1 base, with 13 bases left between them. The CDR3 here is CASSQEEGFGSNQPQHF. The CDR3 DNA is TGCGCCAGCAGCCAAGAAGAGGGTTTTGGGAGCAATCAGCCCCAGCATTTT.

This clonotype came up many times. The genes are TRBV27 and TRBJ2-1; the match to TRBD1 covers 8 bases. The germline V gene encodes CDR1 MNHEY and CDR2 SMNVEV (reference sequence). V dropped 5 bases and J dropped 5; count of bases not matched to a gene: 8. The CDR3 is 15 amino acids. This CDR3 reads CASSIRQGFHNEQFF. In DNA, the CDR3 is TGTGCCAGCAGTATCCGACAGGGGTTCCACAATGAGCAGTTCTTC.

This clonotype was detected ten times or more. The V call is TRBV4-3, the J call TRBJ1-2; D gene unclear. The V end was cut by 0 bases, the J end by 4 bases, with 12 bases between. The CDR3 extends over 15 amino acids. The germline V gene has CDR1 LGHNA and CDR2 YSLEER. The CDR3 nucleotides are TGCGCCAGCAGCCAAGATTTTCCTACTAGCTATGGCTACACCTTC. Its protein is CASSQDFPTSYGYTF.

This clonotype was counted between two and nine times. V gene TRBV7-3 combines with J gene TRBJ1-1; a weak D match, TRBD1 (6 bases). Per germline, CDR1 SGHTA and CDR2 FQGTGA. The CDR3 totals 13 residues. V lost 5 bases to trimming and J lost 6 bases, with 13 bases between them. Here the CDR3 DNA reads TGTGCCAGCAGCACCTCTTCAGGGGCTGAAGCTTTCTTT. Translation: CASSTSSGAEAFF.

As for this clonotype: One base away lies a much larger clone, so this may be a sequencing read error. The J gene is TRBJ2-5, the V gene TRBV7-8; TRBD1 matches at 8 bases. This CDR3 comprises 15 residues. Germline lookup yields CDR1 SGHVS and CDR2 FQNEAQ. V was clipped by 5 bases and J by 5 bases; unmatched bases: 10. CDR3 bases: TGTGCCAGCAGCACACCAGGGGGCTGGAGGGAGACCCAGTACTTC. Encoded protein: CASSTPGGWRETQYF.

This clonotype was picked up many times. An end of the junction differs from the germline gene, which may be a read error. The rearrangement joins TRBV7-7 to TRBJ2-3, with a tentative D call TRBD2 (5 bases). The CDR3 is 15 residues long. Per germline, CDR1 SSHAT and CDR2 FNYEAQ (reference sequence). In DNA form, the CDR3 reads TGTGCTAGCAGCTTAAATCCGCTAGCCACAGATACGCAGTATTTT. Protein product: CASSLNPLATDTQYF.

This clonotype was seen many times. The chain recombines TRBV28 with TRBJ2-1; TRBD2 is a possible D gene (7 bases). Germline CDR1 MDHEN, CDR2 SYDVKM. V was pared by 2 bases and J by 6 bases, with 11 bases between. This CDR3 comprises 14 residues. The CDR3 loop reads CASSLRGGLNEQFF. DNA of the CDR3: TGTGCCAGCAGTTTAAGGGGGGGGCTCAATGAGCAGTTCTTC.

This clonotype has a count of ten or more. V and J are TRBV27 and TRBJ2-7, with a possible D match to TRBD2 (6 bases). Deletions cut 1 base from V and 1 base from J, with 8 bases between. The CDR3 is 14 amino acids. CDR1 MNHEY and CDR2 SMNVEV come from the germline V gene (reference sequence). The CDR3 region is CASSLYSGSYEQYF. DNA of the CDR3: TGTGCCAGCAGTTTATATAGCGGATCCTACGAGCAGTACTTC.

At least ten counts were recorded for this clonotype. This chain links TRBV4-3 with TRBJ1-1; D gene unclear. CDR1 and CDR2 from the germline V gene are LGHNA and YSLEER. The V end was cut by 1 base, the J end by 7 bases, with 13 bases between. This CDR3 has 14 amino acids. CDR3 coding DNA: TGCGCCAGCAGCCAAGTTGCAGGAGCCTATGAAGCTTTCTTT. It codes for CASSQVAGAYEAFF.

This clonotype has ten or more counts. CDR3 DNA sequence: TGTGCCAGGGGGGGGCGTGCGGGAGATCTAGGGCAGTATTTT. Amino acids: CARGGRAGDLGQYF. This chain joins TRBV2 and TRBJ2-3; weak D call: TRBD2 (7 bases). Trimming took off 9 bases at V and 11 bases at J, with 24 bases between the two ends. This CDR3 spans 14 amino acids. Germline CDR1 is SNHLY and CDR2 is FYNNEI.

This clonotype showed up just a few times. V is TRBV12-3 or TRBV12-4 and J is TRBJ2-1; 15 nucleotides align to TRBD2. The CDR3 length is 19 residues. V shed 6 bases and J 2 bases; nucleotides not matched to a gene: 11. The CDR3 loop reads CASSPGFGTSGGPYNEQFF. CDR3 nucleotides: TGTGCCAGCAGCCCGGGATTCGGGACTAGCGGGGGGCCCTACAATGAGCAGTTCTTC.

This clonotype occurred a few times. This sequence joins TRBV4-3 and TRBJ2-1; D is unclear. Trimming stripped 0 bases from V and 6 bases from J, with 9 bases between. The germline gives CDR1 LGHNA, CDR2 YSLEER. The CDR3 is made up of 14 amino acids. The CDR3 sequence: CASSQELQPNEQFF. Here the CDR3 DNA reads TGCGCCAGCAGCCAAGAGTTACAGCCCAATGAGCAGTTCTTC.

There are many counts of this clonotype. This rearrangement joins TRBV10-1 to TRBJ2-5, with 9 bases matching TRBD2. Germline V gene sequence: CDR1 WNHNN, CDR2 SYGVQD (reference sequence). This CDR3 region has 17 residues. V lost 3 bases and J lost 2; bases outside the gene matches: 10. The CDR3 spells CASSDRVTSGNQETQYF. CDR3 DNA: TGCGCCAGCAGTGACCGGGTGACTAGCGGCAATCAAGAGACCCAGTACTTC.

This rearrangement joins TRBV27 to TRBJ2-3; no clear D. Germline V lookup: CDR1 MNHEY, CDR2 SMNVEV (reference sequence). The CDR3 contains 13 residues. V was pared by 4 bases and J by 0 bases, with 5 bases between. The CDR3: CASSYFSTDTQYF. As DNA, the CDR3 is TGTGCCAGCAGTTACTTTAGCACAGATACGCAGTATTTT.

This clonotype was observed at least ten times. V gene TRBV25-1 combines with J gene TRBJ2-5, with a tentative D call TRBD2 (6 bases). The CDR3 has 11 residues. The germline CDR1 and CDR2 sequences are MGHDK and SYGVNS. Trimming took 5 bases from V and 5 from J, leaving 6 bases between them. CDR3 coding DNA: TGTGCCAGCAGTCGGGGGGAGACCCAGTACTTC. It is translated as CASSRGETQYF.

This clonotype was counted many times. V is TRBV28 and J is TRBJ2-1; 8 bases agree with TRBD1. This CDR3 is 19 amino acids long. V shed 3 bases, J shed 0 bases, and the junction held 13 bases outside the gene matches. Germline V gene data show CDR1 as MDHEN and CDR2 as SYDVKM. CDR3 DNA: TGTGCCAGCAGTTTGCCGACAGGGGCTGGGGTCAGCTCCTACAATGAGCAGTTCTTC. This translates into CASSLPTGAGVSSYNEQFF.

This clonotype was detected a few times. A read error is possible here, since a much larger clone lies one base away. The rearrangement links TRBV6-5 to TRBJ2-1; 9 positions match TRBD1. The trim removed 4 bases at V and 1 base at J, leaving 2 bases unmatched. The CDR3 consists of 15 residues. The germline CDR1 and CDR2 sequences are MNHEY and SVGAGI. CDR3 DNA sequence: TGTGCCAGCAGTTTCGACAGGGGGTCCTACAATGAGCAGTTCTTC. It encodes CASSFDRGSYNEQFF.